Below, 7 T cell receptor beta chains from the same sample are listed, as sequenced in a study of glioma-infiltrating T cells after dendritic cell vaccination. This table comes from immunoSEQ multiplex PCR, and its TCRdb copy is limited to in-frame clones, with some not included. This table holds fewer than 85,000 clones, roughly 89% found once. The sequencing used blood, collected before dendritic cell vaccination. Receptors originate from a human donor with glioblastoma.

J is TRBJ2-3 and V is TRBV18; 11 bases agree with TRBD2. The CDR3 contains 16 residues. Germline V gene data show CDR1 as KGHSH and CDR2 as LQKENI. The ends lost 5 bases at V and 3 bases at J; junction bases unmatched: 7. CDR3: CASSRTSGPGTDTQYF. CDR3 nucleotides: TGTGCCAGCTCAAGGACTAGCGGGCCAGGTACAGATACGCAGTATTTT.

This chain uses TRBV7-2 with TRBJ2-7; maybe TRBD2 (6 bases). The germline V gene encodes CDR1 SGHTA and CDR2 FQGNSA. V was pared by 4 bases and J by 0 bases, with 16 bases between. The CDR3 is made up of 16 amino acids. The CDR3 DNA reads as TGTGCCAGCAGCTCGAGTAGCGGAGTGAGCTCCTACGAGCAGTACTTC. Its translation is CASSSSSGVSSYEQYF.

V is TRBV7-6 and J is TRBJ1-3, with D perhaps matching TRBD1 (6 bases). Trimming pared 3 bases from V and 2 bases from J, leaving 14 bases between. The CDR3 has 16 amino acids. Germline V CDR1 and CDR2: SGHVS, FNYEAQ. CDR3 protein: CASSLPAGAPGNTIYF. In DNA, the CDR3 is TGTGCCAGCAGCTTGCCCGCGGGGGCCCCTGGAAACACCATATATTTT.

V usage is TRBV25-1 and J usage is TRBJ2-7, with 9 bases that match TRBD1. Germline lookup yields CDR1 MGHDK and CDR2 SYGVNS. Trimming took 2 bases from V and 3 from J; bases not matched to a gene: 5. There are 15 residues in the CDR3. DNA for the CDR3: TGTGCCAGCAGTGAAGGACAGGGGACTTTCTACGAGCAGTACTTC. Protein product: CASSEGQGTFYEQYF.

The chain links TRBV18 to TRBJ2-7, with D possibly being TRBD1 (6 bases). Germline V gives CDR1 KGHSH, CDR2 LQKENI. The CDR3 extends over 14 amino acids. Trimming cost V 3 bases and J 2 bases, with 11 bases left between them. This CDR3 reads CASSPRTETYEQYF. In DNA form, the CDR3 reads TGTGCCAGCTCACCCCGGACAGAGACCTACGAGCAGTACTTC.

A single count supports this clone. This chain connects TRBV18 to TRBJ2-2, with TRBD1 as a possible D gene (6 bases). This CDR3 is built from 16 residues. Trimming cost V 2 bases and J 4 bases, with 14 bases left between them. Germline loops: CDR1 KGHSH, CDR2 LQKENI. CDR3 coding DNA: TGTGCCAGCTCACCAACCCGACAGGAAGGCACCGGGGAGCTGTTTTTT. This encodes CASSPTRQEGTGELFF.

This clone appeared a few times. The V call is TRBV5-5, the J call TRBJ2-5, with no clear D. Germline loops: CDR1 SGHKS, CDR2 YYEKEE (reference sequence). V shed 4 bases and J shed 2 bases, with 12 bases lying between them. The CDR3 sequence is 14 residues long. In DNA, the CDR3 is TGTGCCAGCAGCCCGGCGGCGAATCAAGAGACCCAGTACTTC. Its protein product is CASSPAANQETQYF.